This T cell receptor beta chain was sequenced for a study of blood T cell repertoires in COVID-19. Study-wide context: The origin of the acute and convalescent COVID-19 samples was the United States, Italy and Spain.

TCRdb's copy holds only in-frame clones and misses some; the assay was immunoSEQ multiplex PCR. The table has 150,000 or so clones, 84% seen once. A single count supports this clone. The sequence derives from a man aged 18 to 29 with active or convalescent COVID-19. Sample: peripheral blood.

This CDR3 reads CASSPQWDYGGSPLHF. Here the CDR3 DNA reads TGTGCCAGCAGCCCACAGTGGGACTACGGAGGTTCACCCCTCCACTTT. This chain uses TRBV9 with TRBJ1-6, with D maybe TRBD1 (5 bases). Germline-derived CDR1 and CDR2 are SGDLS and YYNGEE. The CDR3 has 16 residues. V was pared by 4 bases and J by 9 bases, with 20 bases between. The whole variable domain, filled in from reference TRBV9 and TRBJ1-6, reads DSGVTQTPKHLITATGQRVTLRCSPRSGDLSVYWYQQSLDQGLQFLIQYYNGEERAKGNILERFSAQQFPDLHSELNLSSLELGDSALYFCASSPQWDYGGSPLHFGNGTRLTVT.